This T cell receptor beta chain came from a study of blood T cell repertoires in COVID-19. CDR1 is PRHDT, CDR2 FYEKMQ, per germline (reference sequence). The trim removed 9 bases at V and 2 bases at J, leaving 8 bases unmatched. The CDR3 loop spans 15 amino acids. The method was immunoSEQ multiplex PCR; TCRdb's version includes in-frame clones alone and lacks a portion of them. The sample has about 280,000 clones; 85% to 90% are singletons. The sample comprised PBMCs or T cells enriched from blood (not recorded which). The clonotype was recovered from a woman aged 25-40 years with acute COVID-19. The chain uses TRBV13 and TRBJ2-5, with 11 bases matching TRBD2. The CDR3 DNA follows: TGTGCCAGTTCCGGGACTAGCGGACCTCAAGAGACCCAGTACTTC. It yields the protein CASSGTSGPQETQYF. The entire variable domain, with the rest obtained from reference TRBV13 and TRBJ2-5, is as follows: AAGVIQSPRHLIKEKRETATLKCYPIPRHDTVYWYQQGPGQDPQFLISFYEKMQSDKGSIPDRFSAQQFSDYHSELNMSSLELGDSALYFCASSGTSGPQETQYFGPGTRLLVL.